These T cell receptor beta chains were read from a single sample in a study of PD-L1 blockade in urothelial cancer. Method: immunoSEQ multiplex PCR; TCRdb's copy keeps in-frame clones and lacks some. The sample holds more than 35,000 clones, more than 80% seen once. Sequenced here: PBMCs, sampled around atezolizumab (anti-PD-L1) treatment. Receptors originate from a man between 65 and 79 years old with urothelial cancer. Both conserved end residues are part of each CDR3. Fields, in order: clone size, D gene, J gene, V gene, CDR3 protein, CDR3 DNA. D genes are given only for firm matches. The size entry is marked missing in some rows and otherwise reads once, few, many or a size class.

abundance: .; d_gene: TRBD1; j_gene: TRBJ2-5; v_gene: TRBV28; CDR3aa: CASTFLGQGQETQYF; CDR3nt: TGTGCCAGCACCTTCCTAGGACAGGGACAAGAGACCCAGTACTTC
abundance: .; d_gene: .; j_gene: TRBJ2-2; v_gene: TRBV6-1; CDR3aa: CASSERENTGELFF; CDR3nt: TGTGCCAGCAGTGAGCGGGAGAACACCGGGGAGCTGTTTTTT
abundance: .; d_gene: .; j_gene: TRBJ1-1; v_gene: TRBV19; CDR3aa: CASSALGGHTEAFF; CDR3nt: TGTGCCAGTAGCGCCTTGGGGGGGCATACTGAAGCTTTCTTT
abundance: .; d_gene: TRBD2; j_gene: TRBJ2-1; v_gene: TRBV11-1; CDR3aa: CASSLEGGGRPGLEQFF; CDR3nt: TGTGCCAGCAGCTTAGAAGGAGGCGGGAGGCCCGGATTGGAGCAGTTCTTC
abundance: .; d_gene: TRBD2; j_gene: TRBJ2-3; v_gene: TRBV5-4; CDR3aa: CAWGGLGTDTQYF; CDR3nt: TGTGCCTGGGGGGGGTTGGGCACAGATACGCAGTATTTT
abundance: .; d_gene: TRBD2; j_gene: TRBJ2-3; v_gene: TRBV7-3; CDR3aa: CASSLTRGRAGDTQYF; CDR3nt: TGTGCCAGCAGCTTAACGCGCGGGAGGGCCGGAGATACGCAGTATTTT
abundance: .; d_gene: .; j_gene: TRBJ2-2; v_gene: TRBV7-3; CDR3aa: CASSLAGTRFRANTGELFF; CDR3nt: TGTGCCAGCAGCTTAGCGGGGACCCGATTCCGAGCGAACACCGGGGAGCTGTTTTTT
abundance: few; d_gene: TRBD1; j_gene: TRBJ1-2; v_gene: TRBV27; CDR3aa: CASRKDSQGRSTF; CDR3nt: TGTGCCAGCAGGAAGGACTCACAGGGGCGCTCCACCTTC
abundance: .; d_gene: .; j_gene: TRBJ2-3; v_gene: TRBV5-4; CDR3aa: CASSRDTRTPTDTQYF; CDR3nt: TGTGCCAGCAGCAGGGACACCCGTACACCCACAGATACGCAGTATTTT
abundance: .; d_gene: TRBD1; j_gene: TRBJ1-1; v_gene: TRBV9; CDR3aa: CASSAGTGNTEAFF; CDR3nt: TGTGCCAGCAGCGCCGGGACAGGCAACACTGAAGCTTTCTTT
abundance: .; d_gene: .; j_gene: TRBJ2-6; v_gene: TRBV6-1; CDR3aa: CATLNRETGANVLTF; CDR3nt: TGTGCCACCCTTAACAGGGAGACCGGGGCCAACGTCCTGACTTTC
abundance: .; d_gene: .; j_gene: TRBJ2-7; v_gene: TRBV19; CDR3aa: CASSIQKGPYEQYF; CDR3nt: TGTGCCAGTAGTATACAGAAGGGGCCTTACGAGCAGTACTTC
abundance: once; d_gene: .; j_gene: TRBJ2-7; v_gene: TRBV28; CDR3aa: CASLTGAGPYEQYF; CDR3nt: TGTGCCAGCCTTACCGGGGCGGGACCCTACGAGCAGTACTTC
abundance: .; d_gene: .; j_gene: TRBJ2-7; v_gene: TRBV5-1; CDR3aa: CASSNRVGEQYF; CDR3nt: TGCGCCAGCAGCAACAGGGTAGGCGAGCAGTACTTC
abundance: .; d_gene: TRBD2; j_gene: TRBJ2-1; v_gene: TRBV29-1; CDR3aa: CSVARGGRGLAGNEQFF; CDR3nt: TGCAGCGTTGCCCGGGGAGGAAGGGGACTAGCGGGAAATGAGCAGTTCTTC
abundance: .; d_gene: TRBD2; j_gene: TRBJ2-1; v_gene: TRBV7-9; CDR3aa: CASSLVTVAASGNYNEQFF; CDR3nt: TGTGCCAGCAGCTTAGTGACGGTGGCGGCTAGCGGCAACTACAATGAGCAGTTCTTC
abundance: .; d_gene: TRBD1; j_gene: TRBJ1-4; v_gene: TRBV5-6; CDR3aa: CASSTGQGNNEKLFF; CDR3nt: TGTGCCAGCAGCACCGGACAGGGGAATAATGAAAAACTGTTTTTT
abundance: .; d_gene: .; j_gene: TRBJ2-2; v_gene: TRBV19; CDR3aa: CASLRVANTGELFF; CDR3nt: TGTGCCAGCCTCAGGGTTGCGAACACCGGGGAGCTGTTTTTT
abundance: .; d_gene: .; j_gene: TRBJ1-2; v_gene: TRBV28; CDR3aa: CASIQSGATNYGYTF; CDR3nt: TGTGCCAGCATCCAGTCAGGGGCGACAAACTATGGCTACACCTTC
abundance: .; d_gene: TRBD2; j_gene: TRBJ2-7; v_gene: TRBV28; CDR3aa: CASSTETSGSEQYF; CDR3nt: TGTGCCAGCAGTACCGAGACTAGCGGGTCCGAGCAGTACTTC
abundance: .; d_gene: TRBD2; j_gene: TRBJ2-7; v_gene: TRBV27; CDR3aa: CASSSGLAHEQYF; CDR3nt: TGTGCCAGCAGTTCGGGACTAGCCCACGAGCAGTACTTC
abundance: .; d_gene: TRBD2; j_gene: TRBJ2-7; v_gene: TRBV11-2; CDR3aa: CASSPKLAGSYEQYF; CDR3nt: TGTGCCAGCAGTCCTAAACTAGCGGGCTCCTACGAGCAGTACTTC
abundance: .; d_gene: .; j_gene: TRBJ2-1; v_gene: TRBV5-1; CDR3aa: CASSLVSVGLSYNEQFF; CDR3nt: TGCGCCAGCAGCTTAGTCTCTGTAGGACTCTCCTACAATGAGCAGTTCTTC
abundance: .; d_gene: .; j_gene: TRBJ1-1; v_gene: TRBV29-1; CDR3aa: CSVESRAPLNTEAFF; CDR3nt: TGCAGCGTTGAAAGCAGGGCCCCCTTGAACACTGAAGCTTTCTTT
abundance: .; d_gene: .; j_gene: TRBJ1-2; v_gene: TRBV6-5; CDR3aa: CASSYSWGPINYGYTF; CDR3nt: TGTGCCAGCAGTTACTCCTGGGGGCCCATAAACTATGGCTACACCTTC
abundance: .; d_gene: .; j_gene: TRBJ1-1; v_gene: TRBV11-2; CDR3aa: CASSPQMNTEAFF; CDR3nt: TGTGCCAGCAGCCCCCAGATGAACACTGAAGCTTTCTTT
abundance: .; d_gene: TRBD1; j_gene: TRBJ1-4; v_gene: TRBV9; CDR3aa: CASSSGTGANEKLFF; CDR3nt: TGTGCCAGCAGCTCAGGGACAGGAGCTAATGAAAAACTGTTTTTT
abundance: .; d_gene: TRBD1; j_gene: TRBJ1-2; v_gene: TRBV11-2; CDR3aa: CASSLVGTAYGYTF; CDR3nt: TGTGCCAGCAGCTTAGTGGGGACAGCCTATGGCTACACCTTC
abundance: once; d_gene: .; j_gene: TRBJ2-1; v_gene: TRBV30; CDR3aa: CAWSEQVYNEQFF; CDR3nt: TGTGCCTGGAGTGAACAGGTATACAATGAGCAGTTCTTC
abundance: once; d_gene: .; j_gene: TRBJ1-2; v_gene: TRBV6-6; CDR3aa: CASSQGTAQGYTF; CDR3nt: TGTGCCAGCAGTCAGGGGACCGCTCAGGGCTACACCTTC
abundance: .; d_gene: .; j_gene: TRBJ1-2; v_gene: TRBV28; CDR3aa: CASSLRGYGYTF; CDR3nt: TGTGCCAGCAGTTTGCGGGGCTATGGCTACACCTTC
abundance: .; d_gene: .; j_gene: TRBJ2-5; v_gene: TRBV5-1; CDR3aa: CASSYLSGIGRTETQYF; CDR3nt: TGCGCCAGCAGCTACCTTAGCGGAATAGGGCGTACAGAGACCCAGTACTTC
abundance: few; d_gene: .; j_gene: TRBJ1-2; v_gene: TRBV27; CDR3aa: CASATDISYGYTF; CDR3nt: TGTGCCAGCGCTACAGACATTAGCTATGGCTACACCTTC
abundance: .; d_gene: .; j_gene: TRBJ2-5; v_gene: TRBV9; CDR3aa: CASSVDLAKTQYF; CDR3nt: TGTGCCAGCAGCGTAGACCTAGCAAAGACCCAGTACTTC
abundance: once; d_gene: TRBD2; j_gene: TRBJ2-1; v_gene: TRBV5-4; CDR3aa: CASSEATSGGYNEQFF; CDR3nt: TGTGCCAGCAGCGAAGCAACTAGCGGGGGCTACAATGAGCAGTTCTTC
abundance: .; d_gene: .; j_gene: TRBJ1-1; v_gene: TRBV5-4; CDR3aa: CASSLRDTPTNTEAFF; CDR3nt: TGTGCCAGCAGCTTAAGGGACACACCGACGAACACTGAAGCTTTCTTT
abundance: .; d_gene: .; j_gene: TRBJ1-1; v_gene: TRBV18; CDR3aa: CASSPGQTSTEAFF; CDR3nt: TGTGCCAGCTCACCTGGGCAGACGAGCACTGAAGCTTTCTTT
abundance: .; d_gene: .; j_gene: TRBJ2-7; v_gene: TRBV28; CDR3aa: CASSPPGRGLYEQYF; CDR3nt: TGTGCCAGCAGTCCCCCCGGCAGGGGACTATACGAGCAGTACTTC
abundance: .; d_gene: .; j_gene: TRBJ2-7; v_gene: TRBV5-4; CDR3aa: CASSLAVGGNYAYEQYF; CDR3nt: TGTGCCAGCAGCTTGGCCGTTGGCGGGAACTACGCCTACGAGCAGTACTTC
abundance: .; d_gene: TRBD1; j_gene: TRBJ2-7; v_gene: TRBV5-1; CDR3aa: CASTTQPGQIYEQYF; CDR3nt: TGCGCCAGCACCACTCAGCCGGGACAGATCTACGAGCAGTACTTC
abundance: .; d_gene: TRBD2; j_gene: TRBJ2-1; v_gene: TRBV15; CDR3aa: CATSNLAGEGEQFF; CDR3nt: TGTGCCACCAGTAACCTAGCGGGAGAGGGCGAGCAGTTCTTC
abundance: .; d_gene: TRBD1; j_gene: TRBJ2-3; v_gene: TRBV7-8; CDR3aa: CASSTDRVVDTQYF; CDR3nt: TGTGCCAGCAGCACAGACAGGGTGGTAGATACGCAGTATTTT
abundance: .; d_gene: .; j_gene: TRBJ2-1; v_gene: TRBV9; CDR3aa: CASSVQGLGYNEQFF; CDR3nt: TGTGCCAGCAGCGTTCAGGGGTTAGGGTACAATGAGCAGTTCTTC
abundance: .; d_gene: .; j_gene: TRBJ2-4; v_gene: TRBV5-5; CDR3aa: CASSLGGQNIQYF; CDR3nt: TGTGCCAGCAGCTTGGGAGGGCAAAACATTCAGTACTTC
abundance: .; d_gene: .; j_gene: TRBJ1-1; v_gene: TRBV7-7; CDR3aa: CASSLGRNTEAFF; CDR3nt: TGTGCCAGCAGCTTAGGGAGGAACACTGAAGCTTTCTTT
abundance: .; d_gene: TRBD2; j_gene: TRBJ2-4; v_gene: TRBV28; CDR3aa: CASTWGGIKNIQYF; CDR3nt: TGTGCCAGCACCTGGGGGGGGATCAAAAACATTCAGTACTTC
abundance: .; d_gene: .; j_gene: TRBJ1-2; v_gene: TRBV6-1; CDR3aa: CASSANGHPNYGYTF; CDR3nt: TGTGCCAGCAGTGCCAACGGACACCCTAACTATGGCTACACCTTC
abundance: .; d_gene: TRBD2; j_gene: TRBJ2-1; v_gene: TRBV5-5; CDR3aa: CASSLREGYYEQFF; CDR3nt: TGTGCCAGCAGCTTACGGGAGGGGTACTATGAGCAGTTCTTC
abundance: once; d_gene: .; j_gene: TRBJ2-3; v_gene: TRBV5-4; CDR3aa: CASSLGGLETDTQYF; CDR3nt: TGTGCCAGCAGCTTGGGGGGCCTGGAGACAGATACGCAGTATTTT
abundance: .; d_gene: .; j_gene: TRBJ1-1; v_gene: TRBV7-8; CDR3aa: CASRPIRGTEAFF; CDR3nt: TGTGCCAGCAGGCCAATAAGAGGCACTGAAGCTTTCTTT
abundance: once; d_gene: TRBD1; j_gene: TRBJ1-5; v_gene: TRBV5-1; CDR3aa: CASSSGPRTGDNQPQHF; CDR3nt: TGCGCCAGCAGCTCCGGGCCCCGGACAGGGGACAATCAGCCCCAGCATTTT